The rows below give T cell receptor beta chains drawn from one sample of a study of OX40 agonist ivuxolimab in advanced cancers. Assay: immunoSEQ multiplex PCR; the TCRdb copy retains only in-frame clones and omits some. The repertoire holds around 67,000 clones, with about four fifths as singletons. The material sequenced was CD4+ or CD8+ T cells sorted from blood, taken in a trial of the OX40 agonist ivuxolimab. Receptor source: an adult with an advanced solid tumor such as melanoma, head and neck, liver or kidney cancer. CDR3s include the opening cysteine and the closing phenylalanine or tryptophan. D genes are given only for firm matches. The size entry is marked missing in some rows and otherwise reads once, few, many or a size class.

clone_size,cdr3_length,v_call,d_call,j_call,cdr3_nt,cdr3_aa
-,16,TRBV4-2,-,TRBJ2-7,TGTGCCAGCAGCCCTTCCACAGGGAGGGGCTCCTACGAGCAGTACTTC,CASSPSTGRGSYEQYF
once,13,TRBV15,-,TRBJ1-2,TGTGCCACCAGCAGAGGGGGGAGCTATGGCTACACCTTC,CATSRGGSYGYTF
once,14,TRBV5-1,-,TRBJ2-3,TGCGCCAGTAGAGCGGCGACAAGGGCAGATACGCAGTATTTT,CASRAATRADTQYF
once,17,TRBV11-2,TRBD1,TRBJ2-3,TGTGCCAGCAGCCCCCGGACAGGGGGAATGAGGACAGATACGCAGTATTTT,CASSPRTGGMRTDTQYF
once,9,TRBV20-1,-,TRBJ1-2,TGCAGTGCTAACTATGGCTACACCTTC,CSANYGYTF
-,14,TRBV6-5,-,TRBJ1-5,TGTGCCATCAGTCGGGGGGCAGGAAATCAGCCCCAGCATTTT,CAISRGAGNQPQHF
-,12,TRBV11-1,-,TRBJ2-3,TGTGCCAGCAGCTTAAAGAGAGATACGCAGTATTTT,CASSLKRDTQYF
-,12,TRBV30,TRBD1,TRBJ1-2,TGTGCCTACTACACAGGGGCCCATGGCTACACCTTC,CAYYTGAHGYTF
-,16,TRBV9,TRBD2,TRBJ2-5,TGTGCCAGCAGCGTAGGTGTTGCGGGGGGGCGAGAGACCCAGTACTTC,CASSVGVAGGRETQYF
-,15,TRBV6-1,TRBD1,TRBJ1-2,TGTGCCAGCAGGGAACCGGGACAGGGGGTTTATGGCTACACCTTC,CASREPGQGVYGYTF
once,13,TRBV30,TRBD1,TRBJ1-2,TGTGCCTGGAGTGCACAGGGGGCGCGAGGCTACACCTTC,CAWSAQGARGYTF
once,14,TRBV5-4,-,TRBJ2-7,TGTGCCAGCAGCAAAGTAACCGATCTGCGCGAGCAGTACTTC,CASSKVTDLREQYF
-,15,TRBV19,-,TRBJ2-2,TGTGCCAGTAGTAGTTTTGGGGGTGGCACCGGGGAGCTGTTTTTT,CASSSFGGGTGELFF
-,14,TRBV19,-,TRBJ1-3,TGTGCCAGTAGTATAGATCGGAGTGGAAACACCATATATTTT,CASSIDRSGNTIYF
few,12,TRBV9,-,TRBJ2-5,TGTGCCAGCAGCAGAGACGGGGAGACCCAGTACTTC,CASSRDGETQYF
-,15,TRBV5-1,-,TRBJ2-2,TGCGCCAGCAGCTTGGAAAGGCGAACCACCGGGGAGCTGTTTTTT,CASSLERRTTGELFF
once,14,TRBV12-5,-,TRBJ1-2,TGTGCTAGTGGTCTACAGGGCGGCCTGGGTGGCTACACCTTC,CASGLQGGLGGYTF
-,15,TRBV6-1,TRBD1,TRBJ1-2,TGTGCCAGCAGTGCGGACAGGGTAGCTAACTATGGCTACACCTTC,CASSADRVANYGYTF
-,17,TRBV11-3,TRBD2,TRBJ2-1,TGTGCCAGCAGCTTAGGGTTAAGCGGGGGGCCGTACAATGAGCAGTTCTTC,CASSLGLSGGPYNEQFF
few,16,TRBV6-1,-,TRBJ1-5,TGTGCCAGCAGTGAAAGGGTAGGGATGGTATATCAGCCCCAGCATTTT,CASSERVGMVYQPQHF
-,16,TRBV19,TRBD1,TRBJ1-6,TGTGCCAGTAGTGCCGGACAGGCGAGGTTTAATTCACCCCTCCACTTT,CASSAGQARFNSPLHF
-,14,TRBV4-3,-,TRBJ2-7,TGCGCCAGCAGCCAGAATACAGGCTCCTACGAGCAGTACTTC,CASSQNTGSYEQYF
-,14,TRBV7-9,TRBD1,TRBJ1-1,TGTGCCAGCAGCTCCGGGACAGGGAACACTGAAGCTTTCTTT,CASSSGTGNTEAFF
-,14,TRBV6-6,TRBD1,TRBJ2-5,TGTGCCAGCAGGGGACAGGGCTTTCAAGAGACCCAGTACTTC,CASRGQGFQETQYF
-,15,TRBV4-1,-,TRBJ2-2,TGCGCCAGCAGCCAAGAGCTAGGTGGTGTCCGGGAGCTGTTTTTT,CASSQELGGVRELFF
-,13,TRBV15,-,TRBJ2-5,TGTGCCACCGCCACAGGTGGGGGAGAGACCCAGTACTTC,CATATGGGETQYF
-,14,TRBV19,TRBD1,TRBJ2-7,TGTGCCAGTAGTATATTCGACAGGGACTACGAGCAGTACTTC,CASSIFDRDYEQYF
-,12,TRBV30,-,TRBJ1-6,TGTGCCTGGAGTGGCTCTGGTCCACCCCTCCACTTT,CAWSGSGPPLHF
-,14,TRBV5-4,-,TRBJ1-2,TGTGCCAGCAGCCCGCGAGTTCAGGATGGCGGCTACACCTTC,CASSPRVQDGGYTF
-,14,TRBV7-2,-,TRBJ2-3,TGTGCCAGCAGCGTCGGGGGGCGCACAGATACGCAGTATTTT,CASSVGGRTDTQYF
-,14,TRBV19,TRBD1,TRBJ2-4,TGTGCCAGTAGAGATACAGGGGGCAAAAACATTCAGTACTTC,CASRDTGGKNIQYF
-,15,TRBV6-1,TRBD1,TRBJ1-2,TGTGCCAGCAGTGGGACCGACAGGGTAGGGCATGGCTACACCTTC,CASSGTDRVGHGYTF
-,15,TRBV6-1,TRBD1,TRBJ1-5,TGTGCCAGCAGCCCCGGACAGGGAGGAAATCAGCCCCAGCATTTT,CASSPGQGGNQPQHF
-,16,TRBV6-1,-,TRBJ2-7,TGTGCCAGCAGTGAAGCGCTCTGGGGGGTTTTGGGCGAGCAGTACTTC,CASSEALWGVLGEQYF
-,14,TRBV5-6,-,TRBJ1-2,TGTGCCAGCAGCTTGGCAGGGGATCACTATGGCTACACCTTC,CASSLAGDHYGYTF